A selection of T cell receptor beta chains follows, all from one sample in a study of blood T cell repertoires in COVID-19. Some clones are missing from TCRdb's copy, which holds only in-frame ones; the method was immunoSEQ multiplex PCR. The sample yields some 250,000 clones, about four fifths seen once. Material for sequencing was peripheral blood. All receptors come from a woman between 18 and 29 years old with acute or convalescent COVID-19. The CDR3 runs from the conserved cysteine through the conserved F or W. A D gene is named only where the DNA matches it firmly. The listing skips clone size in some rows; elsewhere it reads once, few, many or a size class.

clone_size d_call cdr3_length j_call v_call cdr3_nt cdr3_aa
. TRBD2 17 TRBJ2-2 TRBV2 TGTGCCAGCAGTCCCAGCGGGTTAGCGGGAGGCACCGGGGAGCTGTTTTTT CASSPSGLAGGTGELFF
. . 13 TRBJ1-2 TRBV12-3/TRBV12-4 TGTGCCAGCACCTCGAGACAGCACTATGGCTACACCTTC CASTSRQHYGYTF
. . 12 TRBJ2-5 TRBV11-2 TGTGCCAGCAGACAGGGTAGGGAGACCCAGTACTTC CASRQGRETQYF
. . 14 TRBJ1-1 TRBV5-8 TGTGCCAGCAGCTTGGATCGGGGAATGGCTGAAGCTTTCTTT CASSLDRGMAEAFF
few . 15 TRBJ1-2 TRBV19 TGTGCCAGTAGTATTTATCTCGGGAGCCACTATGGCTACACCTTC CASSIYLGSHYGYTF
. . 11 TRBJ2-7 TRBV10-3 TGTGCCAGCGGGCCATCTTACGAGCAGTACTTC CASGPSYEQYF
. TRBD2 15 TRBJ2-1 TRBV5-5 TGTGCCAGCAGCTTGATAGCGGGGTGGGGCGATGAGCAGTTCTTC CASSLIAGWGDEQFF
. . 13 TRBJ2-7 TRBV4-3 TGCGCCAGCAGCCAAGCTGCGTTGGACGAGCAGTACTTC CASSQAALDEQYF
. TRBD2 16 TRBJ2-3 TRBV4-3 TGCGCCAGCAGCCAAGCTAGCGGGAGGGCAGCAGATACGCAGTATTTT CASSQASGRAADTQYF
. TRBD1 15 TRBJ1-4 TRBV30 TGTGCCTGGACCCCACTCGACAGGGACAATGAAAAACTGTTTTTT CAWTPLDRDNEKLFF
. TRBD1 19 TRBJ2-6 TRBV4-2 TGTGCCAGCAGCCAAGTGGGGACAGGGGGTTTCTCTGGGGCCAACGTCCTGACTTTC CASSQVGTGGFSGANVLTF
. TRBD2 17 TRBJ2-3 TRBV6-2/TRBV6-3 TGTGCCAGCAGCCAGAGGTCGGGGGGGGCGACCACAGATACGCAGTATTTT CASSQRSGGATTDTQYF
. . 14 TRBJ1-6 TRBV28 TGTGCCAGCAGTCTCCGTAACTATAATTCACCCCTCCACTTT CASSLRNYNSPLHF
. . 15 TRBJ1-5 TRBV4-3 TGCGCCAGCAGCCAAGTACTAGGGGGTAATCAGCCCCAGCATTTT CASSQVLGGNQPQHF
. TRBD2 14 TRBJ2-1 TRBV28 TGTGCCAGCAGTTTACTAGCGGGAGAGGCTGAGCAGTTCTTC CASSLLAGEAEQFF
once . 16 TRBJ2-1 TRBV4-1 TGCGCCAGCAGCCAAGAGGGCCCCTTCGCGTACAATGAGCAGTTCTTC CASSQEGPFAYNEQFF
once TRBD1 16 TRBJ1-2 TRBV6-1 TGTGCCAGCAGTGATGATCCGGGACAGGGAGGCTATGGCTACACCTTC CASSDDPGQGGYGYTF